This T cell receptor (beta chain) appears in the sequencing data of a study of T cell responses to AZD1222 COVID-19 vaccine. The germline V gene has CDR1 LNHDA and CDR2 SQIVND (reference sequence). The CDR3 has 14 amino acids. The germline V and J ends were trimmed by 4 bases and 0 bases, with 8 bases remaining between them. Whole-study results and caveats: CD4 TCRs associated with vaccination spanned spike, dominating at 160-218 and 743-854. Repertoires were collected only later (after the peak T cell response had occurred). The donors showed a predominance of white British ancestry and of females, with possible underestimation of clonal diversity. Reportedly, nearly half of unique spike TCRs recognized epitopes outside B.1.351/B.1.1.7 mutations.

Data came from immunoSEQ multiplex PCR; TCRdb stores just in-frame clones and leaves some out. The sample contains around 120,000 clones, roughly 89% of which appear only once. This clone was recorded only once. What it binds is unknown. The chain recombines TRBV19 with TRBJ2-3, with a weak D call TRBD2 (5 bases). This sequence was found in an adult in good health. Sample: peripheral blood, taken on day 0 of AZD1222 vaccination. The CDR3 nucleotides are TGTGCCAGTAGTAGGAGGCCCAGCACAGATACGCAGTATTTT. Its protein is CASSRRPSTDTQYF.